What follows describes a single T cell receptor (beta chain). This sample stems from a study of blood T cell repertoires in COVID-19. The wider study: There were acute and convalescent COVID-19 samples, and they came from the United States, Italy and Spain. From T cells, B-cell-depleted T cells, or PBMCs came the material, which was cDNA or gDNA.

Under the authors' procedure: Reference gene primer amplification yielded estimated nucleated cell counts. Repertoires were generated with immunoSEQ multiplex PCR, while TCRdb's copy carries only in-frame clones and drops some. V and J calls plus clone size are reproduced from that table; the DNA served to infer D and trimming. The sample has roughly 85,000 clones, under 85% seen once. There are 14 residues in the CDR3. With 2 bases removed from V and 5 bases from J, the gap between germline ends came to 9 bases. CDR1 and CDR2 from the germline V gene are MNHEY and SVGAGI. The rearrangement joins TRBV6-5 to TRBJ2-2; TRBD2 is a possible D gene (6 bases). The specimen sequenced was peripheral blood. The origin of this receptor is a human donor in a cohort sampled during active COVID-19. CDR3 coding DNA: TGTGCCAGCAGTTACCGCGGGGCAACCGGGGAGCTGTTTTTT. It specifies CASSYRGATGELFF.